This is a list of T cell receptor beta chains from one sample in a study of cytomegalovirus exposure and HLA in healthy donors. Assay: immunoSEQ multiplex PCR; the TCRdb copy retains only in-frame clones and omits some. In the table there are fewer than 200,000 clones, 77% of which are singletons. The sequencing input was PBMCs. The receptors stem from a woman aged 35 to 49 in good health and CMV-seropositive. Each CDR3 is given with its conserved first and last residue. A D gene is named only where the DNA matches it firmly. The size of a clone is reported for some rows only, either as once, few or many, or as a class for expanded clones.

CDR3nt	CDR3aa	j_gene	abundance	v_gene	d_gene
TGTGCCAGCAGTTTCCGAACAGCGAACACTGAAGCTTTCTTT	CASSFRTANTEAFF	TRBJ1-1	NA	TRBV28	NA
TGTGCCAGCAGTGAAGCGCTTCGGGGTAATGAAGCTTTCTTT	CASSEALRGNEAFF	TRBJ1-1	NA	TRBV2	NA
TGTGCCAGCAGTGACTCAGCGGTTTTGAGCTACGAGCAGTACTTC	CASSDSAVLSYEQYF	TRBJ2-7	NA	TRBV6-4	NA
TGTGCCAGCAGCCCGCCGGGACAGGGTAGAGAGACCCAGTACTTC	CASSPPGQGRETQYF	TRBJ2-5	NA	TRBV7-9	TRBD1
TGTGCCAGCAGCTCGACAGTGATAAACACTGAAGCTTTCTTT	CASSSTVINTEAFF	TRBJ1-1	NA	TRBV5-6	NA
TGTGCCAGCAGGTCCCCGGCAGGGGTAGCTTTCTTT	CASRSPAGVAFF	TRBJ1-1	few	TRBV7-9	NA
TGTGCCAGCAGTTACTCCGGAGGGACCCAGTACTTC	CASSYSGGTQYF	TRBJ2-5	once	TRBV6-6	NA
TGTGCCAGCAGCGGAGGGGGCGCAAGTTCTTCTGGCTACACCTTC	CASSGGGASSSGYTF	TRBJ1-2	NA	TRBV5-4	TRBD1
TGTGCCAGCGCAGCTTTTCCGGGACTAGCGGGGTTAGCCAAAAACATTCAGTACTTC	CASAAFPGLAGLAKNIQYF	TRBJ2-4	NA	TRBV7-2	TRBD2
TGCAGTGCCGAGAGGGGGACTGAAGCTTTCTTT	CSAERGTEAFF	TRBJ1-1	few	TRBV20-1	NA
TGTGCCAGCAGTGAATGGGGGGTTGAGACAGATACGCAGTATTTT	CASSEWGVETDTQYF	TRBJ2-3	few	TRBV2	NA
TGTGCCAGCAGCGCAGCTACAAGCGTCAATCAGCCCCAGCATTTT	CASSAATSVNQPQHF	TRBJ1-5	NA	TRBV7-8	NA
TGCGCCAGCAGTCCTAGCGGGGGGGCTTCGGATACGCAGTATTTT	CASSPSGGASDTQYF	TRBJ2-3	NA	TRBV5-1	TRBD2
TGTGCCAGCAGCGCCTGGGGGGAGGGAATGTCCTACGAGCAGTACTTC	CASSAWGEGMSYEQYF	TRBJ2-7	NA	TRBV7-2	TRBD2
TGTGCCAGTCTCGGGACAGGGGGCACCGGGGAGCTGTTTTTT	CASLGTGGTGELFF	TRBJ2-2	NA	TRBV2	TRBD1
TGTGCCAGCAGCACAGGGGTGGTCTTGGAGACCCAGTACTTC	CASSTGVVLETQYF	TRBJ2-5	NA	TRBV7-2	TRBD1
TGTGCCAGCAGCTTGGGAGCGGGATCCTTCTACAATGAGCAGTTCTTC	CASSLGAGSFYNEQFF	TRBJ2-1	NA	TRBV11-1	TRBD2
TGCGCCAGCAGCTTGGACGGACAGGGCTACAATGAGCAGTTCTTC	CASSLDGQGYNEQFF	TRBJ2-1	NA	TRBV5-1	TRBD1
TGTGCCAGCAGCCCCCTTGGTCGGGGGGATGGCTACACCTTC	CASSPLGRGDGYTF	TRBJ1-2	NA	TRBV11-2	NA
TGTGCCAGCAGCGGGCCGGTCACCGGGGAGCTGTTTTTT	CASSGPVTGELFF	TRBJ2-2	NA	TRBV14	NA
TGTGCCAGCAGCTTGGACGGAGCGGCCTACGAGCAGTACTTC	CASSLDGAAYEQYF	TRBJ2-7	NA	TRBV5-8	NA
TGTGCCAGCAGCTTACGTGGTAGCGGGGGGGCGAACACCGGGGAGCTGTTTTTT	CASSLRGSGGANTGELFF	TRBJ2-2	NA	TRBV7-8	TRBD2
TGTGCCAGTAGTATTTCTGGGACAGGCGTTTTAAGCGGCTACACCTTC	CASSISGTGVLSGYTF	TRBJ1-2	NA	TRBV19	TRBD1
TGTGCCAGCAGCGTAGATCCAAACAGCCTCTACGAGCAGTACTTC	CASSVDPNSLYEQYF	TRBJ2-7	NA	TRBV9	NA
TGTGCCAGCAGTTTATTTCTAGCGGGAGGGAGAGCGAGCACAGATACGCAGTATTTT	CASSLFLAGGRASTDTQYF	TRBJ2-3	NA	TRBV27	TRBD2
TGTGCCAGCAGCTGGGACAGGGCCGGTTCACCCCTCCACTTT	CASSWDRAGSPLHF	TRBJ1-6	NA	TRBV6-5	TRBD1
TGTGCCAGCAGCTCCCTGAGACAGGGAGAGACCCAGTACTTC	CASSSLRQGETQYF	TRBJ2-5	NA	TRBV11-2	TRBD1
TGTGCCAGCAGTGAATTGGCGGGGGCCTACAATGAGCAGTTCTTC	CASSELAGAYNEQFF	TRBJ2-1	many	TRBV6-1	TRBD2
TGCGCCAGCAGCCTCTTAGCGGGGAGCCAAGAGACCCAGTACTTC	CASSLLAGSQETQYF	TRBJ2-5	few	TRBV4-1	TRBD2
TGTGCCAGCAGCTTGGATATGGGACAGTACCTCGGGCAGTTCTTC	CASSLDMGQYLGQFF	TRBJ2-1	once	TRBV5-6	TRBD1
TGTGCCAGCAGCCTCACTAGCGAGCAGTTCTTC	CASSLTSEQFF	TRBJ2-1	few	TRBV5-4	NA
TGTGCCAGTAATCGGGGAACGGTCCCTTATGGCTACACCTTC	CASNRGTVPYGYTF	TRBJ1-2	NA	TRBV19	NA
TGTGCCAGTAAGCAGGCCCACGCACAGTACTTC	CASKQAHAQYF	TRBJ2-7	NA	TRBV19	NA